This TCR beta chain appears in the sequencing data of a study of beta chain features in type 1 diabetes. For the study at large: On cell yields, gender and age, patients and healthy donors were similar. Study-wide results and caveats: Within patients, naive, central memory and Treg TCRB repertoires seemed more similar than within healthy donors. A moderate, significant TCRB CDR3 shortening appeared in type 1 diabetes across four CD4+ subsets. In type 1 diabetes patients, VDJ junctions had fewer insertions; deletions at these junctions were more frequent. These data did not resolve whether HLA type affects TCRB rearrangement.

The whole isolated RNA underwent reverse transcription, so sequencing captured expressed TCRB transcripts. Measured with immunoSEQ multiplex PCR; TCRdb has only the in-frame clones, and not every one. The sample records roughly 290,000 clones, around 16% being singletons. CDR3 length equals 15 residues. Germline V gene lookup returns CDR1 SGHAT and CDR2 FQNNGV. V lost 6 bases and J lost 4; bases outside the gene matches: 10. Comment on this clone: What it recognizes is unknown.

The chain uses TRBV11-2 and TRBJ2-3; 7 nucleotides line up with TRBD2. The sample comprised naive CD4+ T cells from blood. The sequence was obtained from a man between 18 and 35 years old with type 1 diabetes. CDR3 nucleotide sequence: TGTGCCAGCAGTTATCAGGGAGGGAGCGCAGATACGCAGTATTTT. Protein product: CASSYQGGSADTQYF.